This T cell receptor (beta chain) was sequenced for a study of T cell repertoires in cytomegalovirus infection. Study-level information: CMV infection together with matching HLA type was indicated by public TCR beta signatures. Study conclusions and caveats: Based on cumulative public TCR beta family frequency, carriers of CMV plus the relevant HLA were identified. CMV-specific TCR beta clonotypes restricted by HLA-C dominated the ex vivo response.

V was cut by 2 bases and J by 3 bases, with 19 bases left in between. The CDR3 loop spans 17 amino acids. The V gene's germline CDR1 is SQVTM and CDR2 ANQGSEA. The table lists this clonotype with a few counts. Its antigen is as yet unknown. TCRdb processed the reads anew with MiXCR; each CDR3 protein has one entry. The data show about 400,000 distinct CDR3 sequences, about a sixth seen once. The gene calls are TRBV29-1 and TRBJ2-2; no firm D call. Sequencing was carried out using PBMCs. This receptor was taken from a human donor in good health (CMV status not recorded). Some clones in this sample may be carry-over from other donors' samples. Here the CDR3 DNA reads TGCAGCGTTGAATTGTCCGGCCGGGCTCAGCACACCGGGGAGCTGTTTTTT. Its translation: CSVELSGRAQHTGELFF.